A selection of T cell receptor beta chains follows, all from one sample in a study of T cells expressing NK-cell markers. With the 5' RACE reads reprocessed, TCRdb shows one record per CDR3 protein and no DNA. This sample contains about 540,000 distinct CDR3 sequences. The sequenced material came from blood T cells: a sorted CD56 or NKG2C T cell subset, CD4+ or CD8+ T cells, or bulk PBMC T cells (not recorded which). The receptors originated from a man younger than 30 in good health. Both conserved end residues are part of each CDR3.

CDR3aa	v_gene	j_gene
CSASDRARLAETGEQYF	TRBV20-1	TRBJ2-7
CASSLTPGAIQETQYF	TRBV7-9	TRBJ2-5
CASSQAAGRAYEQYF	TRBV6-1	TRBJ2-7
CASSLPGSGAGANVLTF	TRBV12-3/TRBV12-4	TRBJ2-6
CASSKAAGEDTQYF	TRBV21-1	TRBJ2-3
CASSQGIPTGQVDIQYF	TRBV3-1	TRBJ2-4
CSVEWFRGGYYNEQFF	TRBV29-1	TRBJ2-1
CASSQEGGTGGRYEQYF	TRBV4-3	TRBJ2-7
CSARRPNDHEQYF	TRBV20-1	TRBJ2-7
CASSYSRAPNYGYTF	TRBV6-5	TRBJ1-2
CAIAGTSVQETQYF	TRBV10-3	TRBJ2-5
CAISELGLAGQETQYF	TRBV10-3	TRBJ2-5
CASSLVLSGLGTDTQYF	TRBV5-1	TRBJ2-3
CASSQEHQGVYGYTF	TRBV4-3	TRBJ1-2
CAISAGTGNTGELFF	TRBV24-1	TRBJ2-2
CASSALTSGETQYF	TRBV2	TRBJ2-7
CASSVATGGTYEQYF	TRBV9	TRBJ2-7
CASIPPSSYEQYF	TRBV7-9	TRBJ2-7
CASSRPDKAAERFF	TRBV6-2/TRBV6-3	TRBJ2-1
CASSLRTGLDTGELFF	TRBV14	TRBJ2-2
CASSSDRAIDTEAFF	TRBV6-5	TRBJ1-1
CAITQGAGDTQYF	TRBV10-3	TRBJ2-3
CSARDAGQGSEKLFF	TRBV20-1	TRBJ1-4
CASRGRLNTEAFF	TRBV12-3/TRBV12-4	TRBJ1-1
CSVEGREGYTF	TRBV29-1	TRBJ1-2
CASSPWGTLQFF	TRBV12-3/TRBV12-4	TRBJ2-1
CAINPGTSVGELFF	TRBV10-3	TRBJ2-2
CASSFGFYSNQPQHF	TRBV28	TRBJ1-5
CASATDPSGANVLTF	TRBV27	TRBJ2-6
CSARDAATSGSRNEQFF	TRBV20-1	TRBJ2-1
CSVEVAGGPLETQYF	TRBV29-1	TRBJ2-5
CASSLGDPSGRNNEQFF	TRBV5-8	TRBJ2-1
CASSVAWNTGELFF	TRBV6-4	TRBJ2-2
CASSDPRAVMNTEAFF	TRBV6-1	TRBJ1-1
CASSLTQRGAYEQYF	TRBV7-8	TRBJ2-7
CASSVQGGWTDTQYF	TRBV7-8	TRBJ2-3
CASSPAPPNTGELFF	TRBV5-1	TRBJ2-2
CASSLRGLGYEQYF	TRBV28	TRBJ2-7
CSVGGRAVDTQYF	TRBV29-1	TRBJ2-3
CASSGPRNTIYF	TRBV9	TRBJ1-3
CSASQRGPLAGGPWEQFF	TRBV20-1	TRBJ2-1
CASSLATDRFDTEAFF	TRBV5-1	TRBJ1-1
CSAPSWGLASDTQYF	TRBV20-1	TRBJ2-3
CASSLFLYRDGNEQYF	TRBV28	TRBJ2-7
CSVSPRVATYEQFF	TRBV29-1	TRBJ2-1
CASSIPGTRTRPGQETQYF	TRBV6-2/TRBV6-3	TRBJ2-5
CAISGRGFNTEAFF	TRBV10-3	TRBJ1-1
CASSPSMSNTGELFF	TRBV18	TRBJ2-2
CATAALGTYEQYF	TRBV25-1	TRBJ2-7
CASSPYYRDLRGRDEQFF	TRBV6-5	TRBJ2-1